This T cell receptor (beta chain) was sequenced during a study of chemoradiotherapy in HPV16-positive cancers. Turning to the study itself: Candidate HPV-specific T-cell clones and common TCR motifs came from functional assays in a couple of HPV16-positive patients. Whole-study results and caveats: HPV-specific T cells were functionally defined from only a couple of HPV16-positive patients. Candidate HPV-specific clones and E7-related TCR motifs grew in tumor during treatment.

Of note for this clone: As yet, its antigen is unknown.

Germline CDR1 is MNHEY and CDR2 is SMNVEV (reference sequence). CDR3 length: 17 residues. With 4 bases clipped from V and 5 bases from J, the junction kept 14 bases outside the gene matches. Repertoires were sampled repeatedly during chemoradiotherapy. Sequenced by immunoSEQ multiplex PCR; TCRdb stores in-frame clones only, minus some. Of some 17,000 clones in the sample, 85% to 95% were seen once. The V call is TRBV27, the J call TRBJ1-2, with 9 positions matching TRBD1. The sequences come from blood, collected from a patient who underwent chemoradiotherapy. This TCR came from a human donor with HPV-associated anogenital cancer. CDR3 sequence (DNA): TGTGCCAGCAGTTACTTAATTACAGGGGGCTTAAGTTATGGCTACACCTTC. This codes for CASSYLITGGLSYGYTF.